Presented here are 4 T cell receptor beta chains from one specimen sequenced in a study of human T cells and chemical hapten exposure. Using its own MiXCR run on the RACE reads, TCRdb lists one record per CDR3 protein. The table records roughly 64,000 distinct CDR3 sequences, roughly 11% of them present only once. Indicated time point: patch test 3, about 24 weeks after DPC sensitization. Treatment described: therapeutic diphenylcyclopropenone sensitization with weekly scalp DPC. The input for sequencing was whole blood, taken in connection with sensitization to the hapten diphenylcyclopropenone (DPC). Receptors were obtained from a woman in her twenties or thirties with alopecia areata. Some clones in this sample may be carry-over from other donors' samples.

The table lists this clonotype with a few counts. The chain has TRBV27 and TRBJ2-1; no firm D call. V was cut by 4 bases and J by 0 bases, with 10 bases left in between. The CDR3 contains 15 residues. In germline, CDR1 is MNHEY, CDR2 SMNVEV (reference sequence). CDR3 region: CASSWSRVSYNEQFF. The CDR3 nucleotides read TGTGCCAGCAGTTGGTCCCGGGTCTCCTACAATGAGCAGTTCTTC.

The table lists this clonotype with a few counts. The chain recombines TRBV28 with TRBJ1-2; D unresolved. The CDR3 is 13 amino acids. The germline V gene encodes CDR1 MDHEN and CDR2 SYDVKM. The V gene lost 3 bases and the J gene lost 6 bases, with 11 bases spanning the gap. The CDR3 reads CASSLVGFDGYTF. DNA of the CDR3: TGTGCCAGCAGTTTGGTTGGGTTTGATGGCTACACCTTC.

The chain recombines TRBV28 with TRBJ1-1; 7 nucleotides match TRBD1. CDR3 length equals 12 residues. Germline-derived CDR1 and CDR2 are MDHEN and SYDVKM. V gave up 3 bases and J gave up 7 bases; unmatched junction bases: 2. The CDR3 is CASSLGQLEAFF. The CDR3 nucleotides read TGTGCCAGCAGTTTGGGACAGCTTGAAGCTTTCTTT.

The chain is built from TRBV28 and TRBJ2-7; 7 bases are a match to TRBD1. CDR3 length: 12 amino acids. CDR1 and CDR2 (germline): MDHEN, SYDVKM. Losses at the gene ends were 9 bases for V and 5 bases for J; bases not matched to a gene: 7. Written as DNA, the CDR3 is TGTGCCAGTAGACAGGGTACCCACGAGCAGTACTTC. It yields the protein CASRQGTHEQYF. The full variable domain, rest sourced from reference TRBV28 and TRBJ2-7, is DVKVTQSSRYLVKRTGEKVFLECVQDMDHENMFWYRQDPGLGLRLIYFSYDVKMKEKGDIPEGYSVSREKKERFSLILESASTNQTSMYLCASRQGTHEQYFGPGTRLTVT.